The T cell receptor (beta chain) described here comes from a study of T cells in pancreatic ductal adenocarcinoma. As regards this clone: Its antigen is currently unknown.

Points from the study as a whole: Tumors hold more CD45RO+ effector T cells, which may bias toward lower diversity. This surgical cohort overrepresents the minority presenting with early-stage disease. Tumor and blood clonality did not differ significantly, about 0.1 versus 0.07.

Surgery without prior neoadjuvant therapy was the treatment of the selected pancreatic ductal adenocarcinoma patients. The junction had 10 bases not matched to a gene; V was cut back by 5 bases and J by 9 bases. The CDR3 covers 13 residues. In germline, CDR1 is SGHTA, CDR2 FQGNSA. Clones were sequenced by immunoSEQ multiplex PCR, and TCRdb holds only the in-frame ones, with some missing. The data hold roughly 100,000 clones, with roughly 96% observed a single time. Sequencing was performed on PBMCs. The sequence came from a human donor with pancreatic ductal adenocarcinoma. This chain uses TRBV7-2 with TRBJ2-7; the match to TRBD1 covers 7 bases. CDR3 bases: TGTGCCAGCAGCCCGACCCGACAGGGTTGGCAGTACTTC. It encodes CASSPTRQGWQYF.